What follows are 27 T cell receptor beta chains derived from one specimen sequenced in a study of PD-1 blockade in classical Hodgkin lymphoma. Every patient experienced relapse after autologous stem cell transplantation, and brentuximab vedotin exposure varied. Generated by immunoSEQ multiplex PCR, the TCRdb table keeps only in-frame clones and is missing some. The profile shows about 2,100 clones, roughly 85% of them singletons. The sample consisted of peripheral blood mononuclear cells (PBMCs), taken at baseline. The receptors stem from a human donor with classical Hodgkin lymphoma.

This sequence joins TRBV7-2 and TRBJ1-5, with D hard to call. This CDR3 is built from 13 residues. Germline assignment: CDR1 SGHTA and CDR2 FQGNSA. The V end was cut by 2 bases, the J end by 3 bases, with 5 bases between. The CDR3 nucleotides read TGTGCCAGCAGCTTAAATACCAATCAGCCCCAGCATTTT. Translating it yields CASSLNTNQPQHF.

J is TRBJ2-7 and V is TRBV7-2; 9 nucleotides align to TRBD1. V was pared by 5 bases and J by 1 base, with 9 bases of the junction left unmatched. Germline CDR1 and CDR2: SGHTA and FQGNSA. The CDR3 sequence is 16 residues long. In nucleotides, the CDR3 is TGTGCCAGCAGCCTTAGGACGGGACAGGGATCCTACGAGCAGTACTTC. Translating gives CASSLRTGQGSYEQYF.

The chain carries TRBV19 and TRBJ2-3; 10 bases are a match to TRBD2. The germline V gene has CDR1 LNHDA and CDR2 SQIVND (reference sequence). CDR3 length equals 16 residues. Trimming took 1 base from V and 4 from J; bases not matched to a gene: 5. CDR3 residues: CASSIVERGGSDTQYF. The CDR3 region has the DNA TGTGCCAGTAGTATAGTGGAGCGGGGGGGCTCAGATACGCAGTATTTT. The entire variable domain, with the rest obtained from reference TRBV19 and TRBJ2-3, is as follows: DGGITQSPKYLFRKEGQNVTLSCEQNLNHDAMYWYRQDPGQGLRLIYYSQIVNDFQKGDIAEGYSVSREKKESFPLTVTSAQKNPTAFYLCASSIVERGGSDTQYFGPGTRLTVL.

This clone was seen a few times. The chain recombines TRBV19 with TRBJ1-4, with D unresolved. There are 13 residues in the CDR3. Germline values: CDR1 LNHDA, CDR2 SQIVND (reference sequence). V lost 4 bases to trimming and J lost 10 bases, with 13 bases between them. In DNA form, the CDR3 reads TGTGCCAGTAGTACCAGTATGGGAGGAAAACTGTTTTTT. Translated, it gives CASSTSMGGKLFF.

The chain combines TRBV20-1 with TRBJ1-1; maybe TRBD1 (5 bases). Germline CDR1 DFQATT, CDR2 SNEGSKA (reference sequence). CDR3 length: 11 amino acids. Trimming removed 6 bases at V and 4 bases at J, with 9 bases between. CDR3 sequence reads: CSAGGSTEAFF. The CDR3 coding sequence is TGCAGTGCCGGGGGTAGCACTGAAGCTTTCTTT.

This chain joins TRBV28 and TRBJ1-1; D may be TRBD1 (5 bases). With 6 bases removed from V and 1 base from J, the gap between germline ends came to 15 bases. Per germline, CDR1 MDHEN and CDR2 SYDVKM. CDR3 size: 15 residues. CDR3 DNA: TGTGCCAGCAGCCCCAGGGACGGCACGAACACTGAAGCTTTCTTT. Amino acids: CASSPRDGTNTEAFF.

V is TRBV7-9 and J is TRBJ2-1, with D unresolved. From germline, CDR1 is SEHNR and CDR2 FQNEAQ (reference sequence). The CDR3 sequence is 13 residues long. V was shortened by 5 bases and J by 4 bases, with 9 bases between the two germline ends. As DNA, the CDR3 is TGTGCCAGCAGCGTGGATTCGTACAATGAGCAGTTCTTC. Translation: CASSVDSYNEQFF.

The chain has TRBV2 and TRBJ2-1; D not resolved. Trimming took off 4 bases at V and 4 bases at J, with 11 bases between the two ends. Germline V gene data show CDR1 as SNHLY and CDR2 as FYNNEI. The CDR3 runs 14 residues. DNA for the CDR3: TGTGCCAGCAGTGGGGGTTCCCTATACAATGAGCAGTTCTTC. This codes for CASSGGSLYNEQFF.

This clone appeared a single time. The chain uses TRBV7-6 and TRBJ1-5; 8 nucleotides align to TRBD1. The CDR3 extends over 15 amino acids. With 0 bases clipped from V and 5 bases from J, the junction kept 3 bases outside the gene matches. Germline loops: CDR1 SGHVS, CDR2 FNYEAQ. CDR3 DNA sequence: TGTGCCAGCAGCTTAGCACAGGGGGAACATCAGCCCCAGCATTTT. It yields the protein CASSLAQGEHQPQHF.

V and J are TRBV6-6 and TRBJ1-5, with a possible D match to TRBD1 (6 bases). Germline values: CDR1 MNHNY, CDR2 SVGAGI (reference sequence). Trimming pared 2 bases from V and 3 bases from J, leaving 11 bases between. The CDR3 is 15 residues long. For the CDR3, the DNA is TGTGCCAGCAGTTACCAGCAGGGGCCCAATCAGCCCCAGCATTTT. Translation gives CASSYQQGPNQPQHF.

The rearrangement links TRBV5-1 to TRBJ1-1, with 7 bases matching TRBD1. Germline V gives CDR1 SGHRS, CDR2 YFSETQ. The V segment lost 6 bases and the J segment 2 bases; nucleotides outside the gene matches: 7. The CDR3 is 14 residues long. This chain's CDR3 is CASTSQGGNTEAFF. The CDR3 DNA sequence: TGCGCCAGCACCTCGCAGGGGGGAAACACTGAAGCTTTCTTT.

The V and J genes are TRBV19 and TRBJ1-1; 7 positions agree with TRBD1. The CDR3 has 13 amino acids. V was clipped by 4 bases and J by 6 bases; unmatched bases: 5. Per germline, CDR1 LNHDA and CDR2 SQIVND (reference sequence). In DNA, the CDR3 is TGTGCCAGTAGTAGTCGACAGGGCCCTGAAGCTTTCTTT. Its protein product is CASSSRQGPEAFF.

The CDR3 bases are TGTGCCTGGAGGACTAGCGGGGGGAAAGAGACCCAGTACTTC. It translates to CAWRTSGGKETQYF. The chain uses TRBV30 and TRBJ2-5; 13 positions match TRBD2. Germline V gene sequence: CDR1 GTSNPN, CDR2 SVGIG (reference sequence). There are 14 residues in the CDR3. V shed 3 bases, J shed 3 bases, and the junction held 1 base outside the gene matches.

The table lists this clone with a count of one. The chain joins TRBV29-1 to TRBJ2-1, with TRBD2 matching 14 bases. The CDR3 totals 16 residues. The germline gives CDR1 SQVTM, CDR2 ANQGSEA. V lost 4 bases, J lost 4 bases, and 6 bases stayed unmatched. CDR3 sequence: CSVAGLAGAIYNEQFF. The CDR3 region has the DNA TGCAGCGTTGCGGGACTAGCGGGAGCAATATACAATGAGCAGTTCTTC.

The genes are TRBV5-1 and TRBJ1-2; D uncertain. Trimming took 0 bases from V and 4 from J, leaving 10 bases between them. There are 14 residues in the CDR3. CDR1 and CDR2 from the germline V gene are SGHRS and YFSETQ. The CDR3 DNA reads TGCGCCAGCAGCTTGGACCGAGGACCCTATGGCTACACCTTC. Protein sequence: CASSLDRGPYGYTF.

The CDR3 DNA is TGTGCCAGCATCGTGGGGATTTCTAGCACAGATACGCAGTATTTT. Translated: CASIVGISSTDTQYF. J is TRBJ2-3 and V is TRBV6-1, with D unclear. CDR3 length: 15 residues. Per germline, CDR1 MNHNS and CDR2 SASEGT. V shed 7 bases and J shed 0 bases, with 14 bases lying between them.

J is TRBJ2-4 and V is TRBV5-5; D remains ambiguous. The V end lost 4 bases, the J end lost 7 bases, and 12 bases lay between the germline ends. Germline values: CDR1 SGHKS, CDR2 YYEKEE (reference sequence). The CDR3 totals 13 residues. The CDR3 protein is CASSLDQVNIQYF. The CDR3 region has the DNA TGTGCCAGCAGCCTGGACCAGGTGAACATTCAGTACTTC.

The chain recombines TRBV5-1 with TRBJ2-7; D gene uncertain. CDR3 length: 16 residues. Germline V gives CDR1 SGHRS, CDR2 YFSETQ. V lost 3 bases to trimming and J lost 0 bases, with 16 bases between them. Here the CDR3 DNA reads TGCGCCAGCAGCTCCAACCGCGGTGTTGACTCCTACGAGCAGTACTTC. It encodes CASSSNRGVDSYEQYF.

Here the CDR3 reads CASSKREFPILYNTEAFF. CDR3 nucleotides: TGTGCCAGCAGCAAACGGGAGTTCCCCATCCTCTATAACACTGAAGCTTTCTTT. The V call is TRBV5-6, the J call TRBJ1-1; D is undetermined. Germline V CDR1 and CDR2: SGHDT, YYEEEE. The CDR3 totals 18 residues. Trimming left V 4 bases short and J 2 bases short, with 24 bases between.

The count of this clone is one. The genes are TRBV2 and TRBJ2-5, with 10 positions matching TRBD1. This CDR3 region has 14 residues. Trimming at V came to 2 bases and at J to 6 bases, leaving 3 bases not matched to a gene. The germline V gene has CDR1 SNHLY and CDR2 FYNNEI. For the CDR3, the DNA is TGTGCCAGCAGTGAACGGGACAGGGGTCAGACCCAGTACTTC. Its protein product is CASSERDRGQTQYF.

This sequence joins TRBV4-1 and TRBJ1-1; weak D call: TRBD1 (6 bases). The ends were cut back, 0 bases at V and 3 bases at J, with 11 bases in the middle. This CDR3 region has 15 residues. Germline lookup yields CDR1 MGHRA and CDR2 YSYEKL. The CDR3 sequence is CASSQEGGIDTEAFF. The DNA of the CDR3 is TGCGCCAGCAGCCAAGAAGGGGGTATAGACACTGAAGCTTTCTTT.

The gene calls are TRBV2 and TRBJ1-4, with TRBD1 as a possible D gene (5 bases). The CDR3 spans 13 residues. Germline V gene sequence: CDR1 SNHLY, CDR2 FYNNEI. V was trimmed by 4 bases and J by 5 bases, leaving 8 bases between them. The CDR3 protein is CASSVRQNEKLFF. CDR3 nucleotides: TGTGCCAGCAGTGTGAGACAGAATGAAAAACTGTTTTTT.

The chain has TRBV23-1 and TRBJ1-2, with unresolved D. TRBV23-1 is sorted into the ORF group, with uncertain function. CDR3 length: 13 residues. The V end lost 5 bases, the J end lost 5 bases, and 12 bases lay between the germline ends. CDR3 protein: CASSDHGPYGYTF. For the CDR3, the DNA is TGCGCCAGCAGTGACCACGGTCCTTATGGCTACACCTTC.

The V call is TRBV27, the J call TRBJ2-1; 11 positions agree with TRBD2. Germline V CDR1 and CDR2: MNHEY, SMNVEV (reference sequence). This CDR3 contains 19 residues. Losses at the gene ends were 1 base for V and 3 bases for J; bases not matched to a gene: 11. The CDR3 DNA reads TGTGCCAGCAGTTTATGGAAAAGTTCTACTAGCGGGAGCTACAATGAGCAGTTCTTC. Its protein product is CASSLWKSSTSGSYNEQFF.

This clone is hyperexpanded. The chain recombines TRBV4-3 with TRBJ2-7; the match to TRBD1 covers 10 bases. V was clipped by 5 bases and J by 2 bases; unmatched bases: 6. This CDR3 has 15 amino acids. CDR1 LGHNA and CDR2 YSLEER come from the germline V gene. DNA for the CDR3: TGCGCCAGCAGCTTCTCCGGGACAGGGGCCTACGAGCAGTACTTC. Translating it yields CASSFSGTGAYEQYF.

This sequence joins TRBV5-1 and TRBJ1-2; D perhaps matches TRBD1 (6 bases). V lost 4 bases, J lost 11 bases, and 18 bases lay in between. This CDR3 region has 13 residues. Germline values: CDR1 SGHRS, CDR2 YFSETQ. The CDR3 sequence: CASSEQGPVEYTF. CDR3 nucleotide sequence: TGCGCCAGCAGCGAACAGGGACCGGTTGAGTACACCTTC.

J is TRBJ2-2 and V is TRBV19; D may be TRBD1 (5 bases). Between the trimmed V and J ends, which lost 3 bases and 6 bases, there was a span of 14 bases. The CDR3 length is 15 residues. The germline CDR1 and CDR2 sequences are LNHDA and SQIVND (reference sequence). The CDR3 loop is CASSIGQGVSGELFF. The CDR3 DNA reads TGTGCCAGTAGTATTGGGCAGGGTGTTTCCGGGGAGCTGTTTTTT.